The 14 T cell receptor beta chains in this list originate from one sample, sequenced in a study of cytomegalovirus exposure and HLA in healthy donors (dated by TCRdb to 2016 to 2017). The library relied on the immunoSEQ multiplex PCR assay. For the multiplex PCR, a mixture combining 60 forward primers for TCR Vbeta segments and 13 reverse primers for TCR Jbeta segments was used. What TCRdb holds here is the immuneACCESS table cut down to in-frame rearrangements. Part of the clones is not present; checked against another copy, under half of the missing clones reflect an unresolved V gene, and the others are unexplained. The sample profile shows more than 85,000 clones; around 86% of them were found once. 6.9% of the sample lies in the top ten. Specimen: PBMCs. The receptors here all came from a man aged 25-45 years in good health and CMV-seropositive.

The V call is TRBV5-1, the J call TRBJ1-1; D might be TRBD1 (6 bases). The CDR3 has 14 amino acids. V was clipped by 4 bases and J by 1 base, with 11 bases between them. The germline V gene has CDR1 SGHRS and CDR2 YFSETQ. This CDR3 reads CASSNGQPNTEAFF. CDR3 DNA: TGCGCCAGCAGCAACGGACAGCCGAACACTGAAGCTTTCTTT.

The CDR3 reads CASSLGARGSNQPQHF. The CDR3 nucleotides read TGCGCCAGCAGCTTGGGGGCCAGGGGCAGCAATCAGCCCCAGCATTTT. The chain employs TRBV5-1 and TRBJ1-5; possibly TRBD1 for D (6 bases). Per the germline V gene, CDR1 is SGHRS and CDR2 is YFSETQ. Trimming cost V 0 bases and J 1 base, with 11 bases left between them. The CDR3 spans 16 residues.

The chain employs TRBV27 and TRBJ2-3, with 10 bases fitting TRBD2. This CDR3 has 15 amino acids. J lost 6 bases, V lost 6 bases, and 9 bases had no gene match. Germline lookup yields CDR1 MNHEY and CDR2 SMNVEV (reference sequence). Written as DNA, the CDR3 is TGTGCCAGCAGAGAAGCGGGGGGGAGCTGGGATACGCAGTATTTT. It encodes CASREAGGSWDTQYF.

The chain combines TRBV6-1 with TRBJ2-7, with TRBD1 matching over 11 bases. The CDR3 length is 15 residues. With V trimmed by 7 bases and J by 7 bases, 12 bases remained unmatched. Per germline, CDR1 MNHNS and CDR2 SASEGT. The CDR3 sequence: CASTLRGGQGGEQYF. CDR3 nucleotide sequence: TGTGCCAGCACCCTAAGGGGGGGACAGGGGGGGGAGCAGTACTTC.

Here the CDR3 reads CASSEDPDREPEAFF. CDR3 coding DNA: TGTGCCAGCAGTGAAGATCCGGACAGGGAACCTGAAGCTTTCTTT. The genes are TRBV6-1 and TRBJ1-1; 8 nucleotides match TRBD1. Germline V gives CDR1 MNHNS, CDR2 SASEGT. V was pared by 1 base and J by 6 bases, with 7 bases of the junction left unmatched. The CDR3 contains 15 residues.

This chain uses TRBV5-1 with TRBJ2-1, with D possibly TRBD2 on 8 matching bases. The CDR3 covers 15 residues. The germline gives CDR1 SGHRS, CDR2 YFSETQ. Trimming removed 1 base at V and 15 bases at J, with 23 bases between. CDR3 sequence reads: CASSLLLGRDSPAFF. In nucleotides, the CDR3 is TGCGCCAGCAGCTTGCTTCTCGGGAGGGACAGCCCCGCGTTCTTC.

The chain carries TRBV9 and TRBJ1-1; no definite D call. This CDR3 has 15 residues. Germline values: CDR1 SGDLS, CDR2 YYNGEE. Trimming shortened V by 0 bases and J by 0 bases, and 9 bases separated the two germline ends. CDR3 amino acids: CASSVGADLNTEAFF. In DNA form, the CDR3 reads TGTGCCAGCAGCGTAGGGGCGGACTTGAACACTGAAGCTTTCTTT.

J is TRBJ1-1 and V is TRBV19; D possibly corresponds to TRBD1 (5 bases). The CDR3 runs to 14 residues. Germline V CDR1 and CDR2: LNHDA, SQIVND (reference sequence). Trimming removed 1 base from V and 6 bases from J, with 12 bases in between. The CDR3 loop is CASSIVAGIPEAFF. CDR3 nucleotides: TGTGCCAGTAGTATAGTCGCAGGGATCCCTGAAGCTTTCTTT.

The rearrangement uses TRBV28 and TRBJ1-1; TRBD1 aligns across 10 bases. The CDR3 covers 12 residues. Germline V gives CDR1 MDHEN, CDR2 SYDVKM. V trimming: 11 bases; J trimming: 3 bases; junction bases outside the gene matches: 3. The CDR3 sequence is CAGGTGDTEAFF. As DNA, the CDR3 is TGTGCCGGGGGGACAGGGGACACTGAAGCTTTCTTT.

Note on this clone: One end of the junction does not line up with germline, which may come from a read error. This chain connects TRBV7-7 to TRBJ2-1; 8 nucleotides match TRBD2. Germline V gives CDR1 SSHAT, CDR2 FNYEAQ (reference sequence). CDR3 length: 15 residues. CDR3 nucleotide sequence: TGTGCTAGCAGCTTAGGTACTAGCGGCTACAATGAGCAGTTCTTC. It translates to CASSLGTSGYNEQFF.

The gene calls are TRBV4-3 and TRBJ1-4; D is unresolved. Trimming left V 5 bases short and J 2 bases short, with 12 bases between. Germline CDR1 is LGHNA and CDR2 is YSLEER. The CDR3 totals 15 residues. The CDR3, as DNA: TGCGCCAGCAGCAATAGCGCGGGGACTAATGAAAAACTGTTTTTT. Translated: CASSNSAGTNEKLFF.

V gene TRBV2 combines with J gene TRBJ1-2; D ambiguous. The length of the CDR3 is 13 residues. Trimming removed 5 bases at V and 7 bases at J, with 14 bases between. Germline values: CDR1 SNHLY, CDR2 FYNNEI. The CDR3 DNA follows: TGTGCCAGCAGTCCTCCCGGCGGCCTTGGCTACACCTTC. Translated, it gives CASSPPGGLGYTF. The full variable domain, with the rest looked up from reference TRBV2 and TRBJ1-2, is EPEVTQTPSHQVTQMGQEVILRCVPISNHLYFYWYRQILGQKVEFLVSFYNNEISEKSEIFDDQFSVERPDGSNFTLKIRSTKLEDSAMYFCASSPPGGLGYTFGSGTRLTVV.

This chain uses TRBV7-2 with TRBJ2-5, with TRBD2 matching over 8 bases. V lost 0 bases, J lost 5 bases, and 5 bases stayed unmatched. The germline V gene encodes CDR1 SGHTA and CDR2 FQGNSA. The length of the CDR3 is 15 residues. Written as DNA, the CDR3 is TGTGCCAGCAGCTTAGCGACGGGGGGGAGGGAGACCCAGTACTTC. This codes for CASSLATGGRETQYF.

The chain links TRBV19 to TRBJ1-2; 11 bases match TRBD1. The ends lost 5 bases at V and 4 bases at J; junction bases unmatched: 6. CDR1 LNHDA and CDR2 SQIVND come from the germline V gene (reference sequence). The CDR3 totals 15 residues. The CDR3 sequence is CASSPRTGGSYGYTF. The CDR3 DNA reads as TGTGCCAGTAGTCCCAGGACAGGGGGCAGCTATGGCTACACCTTC. Full variable domain (outside the CDR3, taken from reference TRBV19 and TRBJ1-2): DGGITQSPKYLFRKEGQNVTLSCEQNLNHDAMYWYRQDPGQGLRLIYYSQIVNDFQKGDIAEGYSVSREKKESFPLTVTSAQKNPTAFYLCASSPRTGGSYGYTFGSGTRLTVV.